This T cell receptor (beta chain) was identified during a study of blood T cell repertoires in COVID-19. Whole-study context: COVID-19 samples from acute and convalescent phases originated in the United States, Italy and Spain. In each case, the material was cDNA or gDNA derived from T cells, B-cell-depleted T cells, or PBMCs.

How the authors handled the data: How many nucleated cells were present was estimated from reference gene primer amplification. Clones were sequenced by immunoSEQ multiplex PCR, and TCRdb holds only the in-frame ones, with some missing. That table gives V, J and clone size, and the DNA gave D and trimming. The table records approximately 500,000 clones, 70% to 90% of them present only once. This CDR3 comprises 17 residues. Germline V CDR1 and CDR2: SGDLS, YYNGEE. V lost 1 base, J lost 2 bases, and 8 bases stayed unmatched. The receptor's source is a human donor in a cohort sampled during active COVID-19. The chain recombines TRBV9 with TRBJ2-3; 9 bases line up with TRBD2. The material sequenced was peripheral blood. CDR3 DNA sequence: TGTGCCAGCAGCGTATATAGTAGCGGGGGTTTCACAGATACGCAGTATTTT. The encoded protein is CASSVYSSGGFTDTQYF. Based on the CDR3 plus reference TRBV9 and TRBJ2-3, the full variable domain is DSGVTQTPKHLITATGQRVTLRCSPRSGDLSVYWYQQSLDQGLQFLIQYYNGEERAKGNILERFSAQQFPDLHSELNLSSLELGDSALYFCASSVYSSGGFTDTQYFGPGTRLTVL.